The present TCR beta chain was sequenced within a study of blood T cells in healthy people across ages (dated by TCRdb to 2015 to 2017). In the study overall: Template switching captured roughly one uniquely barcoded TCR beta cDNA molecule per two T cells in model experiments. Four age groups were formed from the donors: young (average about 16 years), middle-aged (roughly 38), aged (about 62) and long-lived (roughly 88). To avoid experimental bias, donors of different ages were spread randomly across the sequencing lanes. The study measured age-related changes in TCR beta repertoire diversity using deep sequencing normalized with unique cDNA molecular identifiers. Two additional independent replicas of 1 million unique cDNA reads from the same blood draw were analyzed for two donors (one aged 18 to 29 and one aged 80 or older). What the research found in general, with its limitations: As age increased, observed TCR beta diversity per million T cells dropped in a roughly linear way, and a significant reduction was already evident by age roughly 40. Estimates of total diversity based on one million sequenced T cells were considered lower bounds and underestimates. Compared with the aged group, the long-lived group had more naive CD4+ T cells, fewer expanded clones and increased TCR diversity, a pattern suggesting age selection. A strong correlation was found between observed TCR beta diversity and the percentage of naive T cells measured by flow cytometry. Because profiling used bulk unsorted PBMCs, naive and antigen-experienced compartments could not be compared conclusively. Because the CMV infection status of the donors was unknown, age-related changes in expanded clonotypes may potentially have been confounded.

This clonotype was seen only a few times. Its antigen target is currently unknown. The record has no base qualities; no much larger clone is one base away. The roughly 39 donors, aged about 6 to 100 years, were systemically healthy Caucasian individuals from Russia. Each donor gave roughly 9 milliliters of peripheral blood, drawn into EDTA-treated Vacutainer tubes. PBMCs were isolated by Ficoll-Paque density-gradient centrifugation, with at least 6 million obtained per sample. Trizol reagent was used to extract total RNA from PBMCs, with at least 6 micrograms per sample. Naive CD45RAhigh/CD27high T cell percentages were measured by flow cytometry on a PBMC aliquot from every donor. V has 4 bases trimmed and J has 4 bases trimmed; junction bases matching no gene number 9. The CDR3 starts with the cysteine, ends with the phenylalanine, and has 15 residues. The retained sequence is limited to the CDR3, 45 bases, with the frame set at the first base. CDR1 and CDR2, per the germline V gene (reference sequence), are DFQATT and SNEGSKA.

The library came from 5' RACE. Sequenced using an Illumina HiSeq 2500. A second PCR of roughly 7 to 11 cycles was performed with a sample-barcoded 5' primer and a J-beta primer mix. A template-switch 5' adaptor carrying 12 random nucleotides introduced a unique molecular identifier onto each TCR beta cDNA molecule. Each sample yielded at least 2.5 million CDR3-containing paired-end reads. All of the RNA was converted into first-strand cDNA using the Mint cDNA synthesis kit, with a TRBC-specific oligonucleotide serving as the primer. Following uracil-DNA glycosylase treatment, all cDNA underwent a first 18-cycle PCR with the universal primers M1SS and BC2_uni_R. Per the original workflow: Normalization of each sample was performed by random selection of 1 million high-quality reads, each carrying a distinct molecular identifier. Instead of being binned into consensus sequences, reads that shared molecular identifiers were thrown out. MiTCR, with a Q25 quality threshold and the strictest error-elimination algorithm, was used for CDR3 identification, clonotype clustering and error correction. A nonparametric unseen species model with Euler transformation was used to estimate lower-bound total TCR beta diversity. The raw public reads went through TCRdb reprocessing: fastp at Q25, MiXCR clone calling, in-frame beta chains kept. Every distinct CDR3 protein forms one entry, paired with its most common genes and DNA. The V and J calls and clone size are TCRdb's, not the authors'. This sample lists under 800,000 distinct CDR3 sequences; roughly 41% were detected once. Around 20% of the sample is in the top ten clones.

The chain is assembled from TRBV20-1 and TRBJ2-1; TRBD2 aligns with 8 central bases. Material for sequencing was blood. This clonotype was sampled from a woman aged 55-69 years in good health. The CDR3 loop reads CSAKAATSAYNEQFF. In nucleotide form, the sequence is TGCAGTGCTAAAGCCGCGACTAGCGCTTACAATGAGCAGTTCTTC.